Listed below are T cell receptor beta chains from one sample, sequenced in a study of a mutant IDH1 vaccine in newly diagnosed glioma. Which antigens these TCRs recognize remains unknown. Libraries were prepared by immunoSEQ multiplex PCR; TCRdb keeps only in-frame clonotypes and omits some of them. The data show over 45,000 clones, approximately 79% seen once. The specimen comprised PBMCs, sampled from a glioma patient whose treatment included an IDH1 peptide vaccine. The receptors shown here come from a woman in her 50s with glioma. CDR3s include the opening cysteine and the closing phenylalanine or tryptophan. D genes are given only for firm matches. Clone size is stated in some rows and not others, as once, few, many or a class when expanded.

V,J,D,size,CDR3,DNA
TRBV2,TRBJ2-2,TRBD2,-,CASSATSGGFSGELFF,TGTGCCAGCAGTGCCACTAGCGGGGGCTTCTCTGGGGAGCTGTTTTTT
TRBV4-1,TRBJ1-1,TRBD1,once,CASSQEGAGGNTEAFF,TGCGCCAGCAGCCAAGAAGGGGCAGGGGGCAACACTGAAGCTTTCTTT
TRBV19,TRBJ2-6,-,-,CASSGFSGANVLTF,TGTGCCAGTAGTGGGTTCTCTGGGGCCAACGTCCTGACTTTC
TRBV27,TRBJ2-5,TRBD1,-,CASSLSGQGFQETQYF,TGTGCCAGCAGTTTATCCGGACAGGGTTTTCAAGAGACCCAGTACTTC
TRBV5-1,TRBJ1-2,-,-,CASSGGGINYGYTF,TGCGCCAGCAGCGGCGGGGGCATTAACTATGGCTACACCTTC
TRBV19,TRBJ1-5,-,once,CATRGHFTLDQPQHF,TGTGCCACTAGGGGACATTTCACTCTTGATCAGCCCCAGCATTTT
TRBV5-1,TRBJ1-5,-,once,CASSLGSRQPQHF,TGCGCCAGCAGCTTGGGAAGTCGACAGCCCCAGCATTTT
TRBV6-5,TRBJ2-5,-,-,CASSYATGAKETQYF,TGTGCCAGCAGTTATGCCACGGGGGCGAAGGAGACCCAGTACTTC
TRBV2,TRBJ2-2,-,once,CASGKGTLNTGELFF,TGTGCCAGCGGGAAGGGGACCCTGAACACCGGGGAGCTGTTTTTT
TRBV7-2,TRBJ2-1,-,-,CASSLDNFYNEQFF,TGTGCCAGCAGCTTAGACAACTTTTACAATGAGCAGTTCTTC
TRBV27,TRBJ2-3,-,-,CASSLQGGTDTQYF,TGTGCCAGCAGTTTACAGGGCGGCACAGATACGCAGTATTTT
TRBV25-1,TRBJ2-7,-,-,CASSETAGVYEQYF,TGTGCCAGCAGTGAAACGGCAGGGGTGTACGAGCAGTACTTC
TRBV6-6,TRBJ1-4,TRBD1,-,CASSYGTGSFELFF,TGTGCCAGCAGTTACGGGACAGGGTCATTTGAACTGTTTTTT
TRBV5-4,TRBJ2-5,-,-,CASSPRTGQETQYF,TGTGCCAGCAGCCCGAGGACGGGACAAGAGACCCAGTACTTC
TRBV19,TRBJ2-7,TRBD1,-,CASSIETGQGVHEQYF,TGTGCCAGTAGTATAGAAACGGGACAGGGAGTCCACGAGCAGTACTTC
TRBV5-4,TRBJ2-7,TRBD1,-,CASSPNPGQGYHRSYEQYF,TGTGCCAGCAGCCCTAACCCGGGACAGGGCTATCATAGGTCCTACGAGCAGTACTTC